What follows describes a single T cell receptor (beta chain). Its antigen remains unidentified. Germline V CDR1 and CDR2: LNHDA, SQIVND (reference sequence). The CDR3 totals 15 residues. The V and J ends lost 0 bases and 8 bases respectively, with 14 bases between them. The data are from a study of cytomegalovirus exposure and HLA in healthy donors. Notes on the study in general: Per a later analysis, 18,000 or so TCR beta sequences showed association with HLA alleles at 0.05 false discovery rate. Previously analyzed data showed that most TCR beta V segments were productive at a frequency of about 87% or about 30%. Relative to equally common others, HLA-associated TCR beta chains showed greater clonal expansion in a later analysis.

Amplification used 60 Vbeta primers and 13 Jbeta primers. Profiling relied on immunoSEQ multiplex PCR, and the TCRdb table lists in-frame clones only, not all of them. The table records 200,000 or so clones, 84% of them present only once. Sample: PBMCs. V and J are TRBV19 and TRBJ1-5; D remains unclear. This sequence was found in a boy aged 5-17 years in good health and CMV-seronegative. Written as DNA, the CDR3 is TGTGCCAGTAGTATAGATAGGGCAGGAGGAAAGCCCCAGCATTTT. This codes for CASSIDRAGGKPQHF. Based on the CDR3 plus reference TRBV19 and TRBJ1-5, the full variable domain is DGGITQSPKYLFRKEGQNVTLSCEQNLNHDAMYWYRQDPGQGLRLIYYSQIVNDFQKGDIAEGYSVSREKKESFPLTVTSAQKNPTAFYLCASSIDRAGGKPQHFGDGTRLSIL.